The present TCR beta chain was sequenced within a study of shared clonotypes between healthy human individuals (dated by TCRdb to the early 2020s). For the study in its entirety: The cohort included three men and a couple of women between 18 and 49 years of age. Per donor, three plates each were used for CD4 naive and CD4 memory, two for CD8 naive, and one for CD8 memory. The study deeply sequenced blood TCR repertoires of about 5 healthy adults to estimate repertoire size and the extent of clonotype sharing between individuals. Libraries were prepared and TCR repertoires were sequenced by different laboratories using diverse techniques, in order to increase sequencing depth and limit assay-specific biases. Between about 0.8 and 9 billion PBMCs per donor were obtained by leukapheresis. What the research found in general, with its limitations: Compared with non-shared clonotypes, the clonotypes found in all four sorted-subset donors had higher generation probabilities. Based on pairwise subsampling, the degree of clonotype sharing among donors was expected to be affected by sequencing depth. Because the study included only a small number of donors, the genetic and exposure-history diversity represented was limited. When a few donors were compared, the shared fraction of clonotypes was roughly 4.8% for naive CD4, less than 4% for naive CD8, 2% to 2.5% for memory CD4, and 0.4% for memory CD8. Even with the large sequencing depth, rarefaction of the sorted-subset datasets indicated that sequencing was incomplete. Larger estimated clonotype richness was generally found for naive subsets than for memory subsets. Sampling was limited to blood, and TCR repertoires in tissue likely differ from TCR repertoires in blood.

Using the deep immunoSEQ assay, multiplex PCR amplified TCR CDR3 regions from genomic DNA. Genomic DNA extracted from each cell subset was distributed evenly over all wells of several immunoSEQ 96-well plates, and each plate served as one replicate. For sorted subsets, 200 ng of genomic DNA, equivalent to some 30,000 T cell genomes, went into each replicate PCR. Purified libraries were measured with a Qubit 3.0 fluorometer, size-checked on a Bioanalyzer 2100, and measured again with the KAPA Library Quantification kit. Every immunoSEQ 96-well plate was sequenced on a separate single-read 150-cycle Illumina NextSeq 550 flow cell. The authors' analysis ran thus. Because the immunoSEQ output held only junctional sequences and lacked quality scores, the filtering could not match the filtering applied to full-length reads. To assign V/J genes and CDR3, sequences were annotated using PyIR, a Python wrapper for IgBLAST v1.9, with IMGT germline references. Any read was removed if the V/J assignment was weak (E-value above 1e-6), the CDR3 was missing, or the read contained stop codons, out-of-frame junctions, or ambiguous translated residues. V3J clonotypes were defined by identical inferred V gene, J gene, and CDR3 amino acid sequence. The percentage overlap between two repertoires was calculated by dividing the number of shared unique clonotypes by the size of the smaller repertoire. Three approaches were used to assess repertoire richness: RTK rarefaction, the Chao1 estimator, and Recon v2.1 estimates of unobserved clonotypes. OLGA was used to compute generation probabilities for all TCRbeta clonotypes that the gDNA method yielded from four donors. Sourced from immuneACCESS, this table was stored by TCRdb with only in-frame sequences that have V and J called. A share of the clones is absent; for the studies checked, an unresolved V gene accounts for under half, and the remainder has no known explanation. That table is the source of V, J and clone size, and D and trimming were worked out from the DNA. For this sample there are 950,000 to 1,100,000 clones; about 75% appear just once. Of the sample, roughly 1.5% falls within the top ten clones.

Concerning this clone: Its antigen is not yet known. Per-base quality was not reported, and no clone a single base away is much larger than it.

V gives up 3 bases and J gives up 3 bases, and the segment between their germline ends measures 6 bases. Its CDR3 holds 12 amino acids, cysteine through phenylalanine. Left in the record is the CDR3 DNA by itself, 36 bases read in frame from the first base. CDR1 and CDR2 were assigned from the germline V gene (reference sequence) as SGHNT and YYREEE. Donors were healthy HIV-negative adults with no recently reported acute infections or vaccinations. All donors were Caucasian adults living in Nashville, Tennessee, USA. CD4+ T cells were enriched through magnetic negative selection, after which naive cells were positively selected on CD45RA and the remaining negative fraction served as the memory subset. Blood was obtained by leukapheresis, after which PBMCs were separated by Ficoll-Histopaque density gradient centrifugation and cryopreserved in liquid nitrogen vapor phase. Purity and quantity of every magnetically sorted T cell population were checked by analytical flow cytometry. Each sorted fraction had its genomic DNA isolated and then quantified by UV absorbance on a Nanodrop 2000c.

Sequences were obtained from memory CD4+ T cells sorted from blood. This sample's cell subset or site label indicates: CD45RA-negative fraction. The chain is made from TRBV5-4 and TRBJ1-1; possibly the D gene is TRBD1, per 6 matching bases. This TCR was sampled from a man in his late teens or twenties in good health. The CDR3 protein sequence reads: CASSYRDTEAFF. The nucleotides are TGTGCCAGCAGCTACAGGGACACTGAAGCTTTCTTT.